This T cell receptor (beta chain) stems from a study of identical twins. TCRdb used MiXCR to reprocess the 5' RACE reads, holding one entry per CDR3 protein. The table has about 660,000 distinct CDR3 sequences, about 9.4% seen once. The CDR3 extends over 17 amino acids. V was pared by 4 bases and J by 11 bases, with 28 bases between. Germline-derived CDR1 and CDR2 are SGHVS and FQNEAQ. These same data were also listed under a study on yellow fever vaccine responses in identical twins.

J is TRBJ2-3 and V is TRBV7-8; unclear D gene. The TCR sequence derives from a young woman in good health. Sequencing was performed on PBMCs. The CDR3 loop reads CASSWGADKRWGLGQYF. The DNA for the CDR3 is TGTGCCAGCAGCTGGGGTGCTGACAAACGATGGGGATTGGGGCAGTATTTT.